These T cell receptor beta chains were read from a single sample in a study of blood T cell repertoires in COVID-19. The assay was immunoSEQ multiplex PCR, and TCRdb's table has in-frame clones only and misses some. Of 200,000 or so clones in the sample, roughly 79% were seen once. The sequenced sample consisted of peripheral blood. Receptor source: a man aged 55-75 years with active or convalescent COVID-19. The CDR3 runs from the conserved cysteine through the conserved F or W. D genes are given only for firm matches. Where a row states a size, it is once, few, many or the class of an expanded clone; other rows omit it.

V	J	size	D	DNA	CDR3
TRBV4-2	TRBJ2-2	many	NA	TGTGCCAGCAGCCAAGAGGGGGCTAGCGGCACCGGGGAGCTGTTTTTT	CASSQEGASGTGELFF
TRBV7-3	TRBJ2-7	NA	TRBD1	TGTGCCAGCAGCCCGACAGGGGAAGAGCAGTACTTC	CASSPTGEEQYF
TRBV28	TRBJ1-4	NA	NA	TGTGCCAGCAGTTCGACAAATGAAAAACTGTTTTTT	CASSSTNEKLFF
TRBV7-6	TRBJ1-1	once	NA	TGTGCCAGCAGCTTAGCTAGGGGGTCTCGCACTGAAGCTTTCTTT	CASSLARGSRTEAFF
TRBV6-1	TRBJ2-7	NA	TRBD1	TGTGCCAGCAGTGAAGTAGGGGGCAGCTCCTACGAGCAGTACTTC	CASSEVGGSSYEQYF
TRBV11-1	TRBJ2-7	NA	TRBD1	TGTGCCAGCAGCCCGGGACAGGGTTACTACGAGCAGTACTTC	CASSPGQGYYEQYF
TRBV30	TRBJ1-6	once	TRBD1	TGTGCCTGGAGTGTAAAAGGGGGCAACAGTAATTCACCCCTCCACTTT	CAWSVKGGNSNSPLHF
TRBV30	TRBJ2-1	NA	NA	TGTGCCTGGAGCCCACAGGAGGGGGGGTACAATGAGCAGTTCTTC	CAWSPQEGGYNEQFF
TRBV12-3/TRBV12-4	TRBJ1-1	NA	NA	TGTGCCAGCAGTTTAGGACTTGTTGGGGCTTTCTTT	CASSLGLVGAFF
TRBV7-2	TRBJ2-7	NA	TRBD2	TGTGCCAGCAGCTTAGGACTAGCGGAGGCCTACGAGCAGTACTTC	CASSLGLAEAYEQYF
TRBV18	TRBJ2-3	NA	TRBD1	TGTGCCAGCTCACCACGGGACAGGGATACGCAGTATTTT	CASSPRDRDTQYF
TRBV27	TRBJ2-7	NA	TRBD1	TGTGCCAGCAACGCCGGACAGGGGGTGCCCTACGAGCAGTACTTC	CASNAGQGVPYEQYF
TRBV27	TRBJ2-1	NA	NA	TGTGCCAGCAGTTCTCGGGGTCTAGGGGAGCAGTTCTTC	CASSSRGLGEQFF
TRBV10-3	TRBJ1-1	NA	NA	TGTGCCATCAGTGGCGGCAGGGTGAGTAAGAACACTGAAGCTTTCTTT	CAISGGRVSKNTEAFF
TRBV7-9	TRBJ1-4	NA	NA	TGTGCCAGCAGCTTCCCAGCGACTAATGAAAAACTGTTTTTT	CASSFPATNEKLFF
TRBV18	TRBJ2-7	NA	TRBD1	TGTGCCAGCTCACCACGACGGGACAGCTACGAGCAGTACTTC	CASSPRRDSYEQYF
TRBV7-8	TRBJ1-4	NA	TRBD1	TGTGCCAGCAGCTCTTACCCCCCGGACAGGGGGCGCCCAGAGGGGGGAAAACTGTTTTTT	CASSSYPPDRGRPEGGKLFF
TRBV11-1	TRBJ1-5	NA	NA	TGTGCCAGCAGCCCCATGGGGCAGATCAATCAGCCCCAGCATTTT	CASSPMGQINQPQHF
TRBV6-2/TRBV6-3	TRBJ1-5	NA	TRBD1	TGTGCCAGCAGTCCGACAGGGTATTACGACAGGAACCAGCCCCAGCATTTT	CASSPTGYYDRNQPQHF
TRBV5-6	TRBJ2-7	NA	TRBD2	TGTGCCAGCAGCGAACTAGCGGGAGGGGGACACGAGCAGTACTTC	CASSELAGGGHEQYF